These 23 T cell receptor beta chains were all obtained from the same sample, sequenced in a study of CD8 T cells in Susac syndrome. Roughly 0.5 to 1 ug RNA was reverse transcribed with random hexamers. TCRdb called the immunoSEQ multiplex PCR reads again in MiXCR, with one record for every CDR3 protein. Of fewer than 150,000 distinct CDR3 sequences detected, 85% to 95% appear once; the ten largest clones hold over 0.25%. The sequenced material came from CD8+ T cells from PBMCs. The receptors here all came from a human donor in good health.

The chain recombines TRBV29-1 with TRBJ2-1; 10 nucleotides line up with TRBD2. The CDR3 covers 18 residues. The V segment lost 0 bases and the J segment 0 bases; nucleotides outside the gene matches: 8. CDR1 is SQVTM and CDR2 is ANQGSEA in the germline V gene. The CDR3 DNA is TGCAGCGTTGAAGATCTAGCGGGAGCGTACAGCTCCTACAATGAGCAGTTCTTC. Encoded protein: CSVEDLAGAYSSYNEQFF.

The chain combines TRBV7-2 with TRBJ1-4, with TRBD1 identical over 7 bases. The germline V gene has CDR1 SGHTA and CDR2 FQGNSA. The V and J ends lost 1 base and 7 bases, in that order; junction bases with no gene match: 6. The CDR3 has 15 amino acids. CDR3 sequence reads: CASSLVTGYGEKLFF. The DNA of the CDR3 is TGTGCCAGCAGCTTAGTGACAGGGTATGGTGAAAAACTGTTTTTT.

The chain couples TRBV9 to TRBJ2-1; 9 bases fit TRBD2. The CDR3 runs 15 residues. After removal of 0 bases from V and 7 bases from J, the junction contained 5 bases not matched to a gene. CDR1 is SGDLS, CDR2 YYNGEE, per germline. As DNA, the CDR3 is TGTGCCAGCAGCGTAGAGGTAGCGGGAGTTAATGAGCAGTTCTTC. Amino acid sequence: CASSVEVAGVNEQFF.

The rearrangement uses TRBV29-1 and TRBJ2-5; tentatively, D is TRBD2 (6 bases). The CDR3 loop spans 15 amino acids. V was shortened by 3 bases and J by 4 bases, with 18 bases between the two germline ends. CDR1 and CDR2 (germline): SQVTM, ANQGSEA. The CDR3, as DNA: TGCAGCGTTGACGGACTATCTAGCGATCGAGAGACCCAGTACTTC. Translated, it gives CSVDGLSSDRETQYF.

This clonotype came up a few times. CDR3 coding DNA: TGTGCCAGCAGTTACGTCAGGGGCAATCAGCCCCAGCATTTT. This gives the protein CASSYVRGNQPQHF. The V gene is TRBV6-2 or TRBV6-3, the J gene TRBJ1-5, with D tentatively TRBD1 (5 bases). Germline CDR1 reads MNHEY; CDR2 reads SVGEGT. V lost 2 bases and J lost 2, with 7 bases in between. The length of the CDR3 is 14 residues.

V usage is TRBV7-2 and J usage is TRBJ2-1, with 9 nucleotides matching TRBD2. The trim removed 0 bases at V and 3 bases at J, leaving 3 bases unmatched. Germline assignment: CDR1 SGHTA and CDR2 FQGNSA. This CDR3 has 16 amino acids. The CDR3 is CASSLALAGLYNEQFF. Written as DNA, the CDR3 is TGTGCCAGCAGCTTAGCCCTAGCGGGACTCTACAATGAGCAGTTCTTC.

The chain recombines TRBV5-6 with TRBJ2-5; weak D call: TRBD1 (6 bases). Per the germline V gene, CDR1 is SGHDT and CDR2 is YYEEEE. This CDR3 spans 13 amino acids. V shed 5 bases and J shed 5 bases, with 13 bases lying between them. The CDR3 sequence: CASSLTGLETQYF. The CDR3 coding sequence is TGTGCCAGCAGTTTGACAGGCTTGGAGACCCAGTACTTC.

This chain uses TRBV2 with TRBJ1-5; tentative D call: TRBD1 (6 bases). Germline CDR1 reads SNHLY; CDR2 reads FYNNEI. Trimming cost V 6 bases and J 6 bases, with 15 bases left between them. This CDR3 contains 14 residues. The CDR3 loop reads CASSVNRATQPQHF. The CDR3 DNA follows: TGTGCCAGCAGCGTAAACAGGGCGACTCAGCCCCAGCATTTT. The full variable domain, in which reference TRBV2 and TRBJ1-5 provide the parts outside the CDR3, is EPEVTQTPSHQVTQMGQEVILRCVPISNHLYFYWYRQILGQKVEFLVSFYNNEISEKSEIFDDQFSVERPDGSNFTLKIRSTKLEDSAMYFCASSVNRATQPQHFGDGTRLSIL.

This clonotype was found once. This could be a read error, since a much larger clone is one nucleotide away. The chain recombines TRBV7-9 with TRBJ2-7; D is unclear. This CDR3 has 13 amino acids. CDR1 SEHNR and CDR2 FQNEAQ come from the germline V gene (reference sequence). V gave up 1 base and J gave up 0 bases, with 4 bases separating them. In DNA form, the CDR3 reads TGTGCCAGCAGCTTAGAGAGCTCCTACGAGCAGTACTTC. Its protein product is CASSLESSYEQYF.

The chain carries TRBV13 and TRBJ2-3; perhaps TRBD2 as D (5 bases). Germline V gene data show CDR1 as PRHDT and CDR2 as FYEKMQ (reference sequence). The V and J ends lost 1 base and 3 bases respectively, with 11 bases between them. The CDR3 consists of 15 residues. CDR3 protein: CASSLAGNPTDTQYF. For the CDR3, the DNA is TGTGCCAGCAGCTTAGCGGGGAACCCTACAGATACGCAGTATTTT.

The chain uses TRBV15 and TRBJ2-3; the match to TRBD2 covers 7 bases. Trimming removed 0 bases from V and 5 bases from J; junction bases left unmatched: 5. CDR3 length: 15 amino acids. Germline V gene lookup returns CDR1 LNHNV and CDR2 YYDKDF (reference sequence). In DNA form, the CDR3 reads TGTGCCACCAGCAGAGACCCCTGGACTAGAGATACGCAGTATTTT. Its protein product is CATSRDPWTRDTQYF.

This chain uses TRBV11-2 with TRBJ2-1; D not certain. This CDR3 has 11 residues. Germline lookup yields CDR1 SGHAT and CDR2 FQNNGV. V lost 7 bases and J lost 2, with 3 bases in between. The CDR3 nucleotides are TGTGCCAGCACGGCCTACAATGAGCAGTTCTTC. Residues: CASTAYNEQFF.

This rearrangement joins TRBV7-9 to TRBJ2-1, with a possible D match to TRBD1 (6 bases). With 4 bases removed from V and 6 bases from J, the gap between germline ends came to 22 bases. The CDR3 covers 17 residues. CDR1 and CDR2 (germline): SEHNR, FQNEAQ (reference sequence). The DNA of the CDR3 is TGTGCCAGCAGCTCAGCCAGGGACATCTCCCGGGGCAATGAGCAGTTCTTC. As protein: CASSSARDISRGNEQFF.

The chain combines TRBV27 with TRBJ1-1, with 8 bases lining up with TRBD1. Germline values: CDR1 MNHEY, CDR2 SMNVEV (reference sequence). This CDR3 spans 15 amino acids. V was pared by 3 bases and J by 1 base, with 4 bases of the junction left unmatched. The chain's CDR3 is CASSLSGTGNTEAFF. The CDR3 DNA reads TGTGCCAGCAGTTTGTCCGGGACAGGGAACACTGAAGCTTTCTTT.

This clonotype appeared a single time. This chain uses TRBV29-1 with TRBJ2-1, with D unresolved. V was cut by 0 bases and J by 1 base, with 16 bases left in between. The CDR3 is made up of 17 amino acids. Germline assignment: CDR1 SQVTM and CDR2 ANQGSEA. CDR3 DNA: TGCAGCGTTGAAGATCCTTGGGGTCCTTCATCCTACAATGAGCAGTTCTTC. It specifies CSVEDPWGPSSYNEQFF.

The rearrangement uses TRBV4-3 and TRBJ2-1; 8 positions match TRBD2. Looked up from germline, CDR1 is LGHNA and CDR2 is YSLEER. This CDR3 is 17 amino acids long. V trimming: 3 bases; J trimming: 0 bases; junction bases outside the gene matches: 7. DNA of the CDR3: TGCGCCAGCAGCCATGACGCGGGAGGCAGCTCCTACAATGAGCAGTTCTTC. Protein: CASSHDAGGSSYNEQFF.

The chain has TRBV7-6 and TRBJ2-7; D possibly corresponds to TRBD2 (6 bases). Germline CDR1 SGHVS, CDR2 FNYEAQ. Deletions cut 4 bases from V and 7 bases from J, with 14 bases between. The CDR3 is made up of 13 amino acids. The CDR3 DNA reads as TGTGCCAGCAGCTCCCTTGGGAGGATAGAGCAGTACTTC. It specifies CASSSLGRIEQYF. Drawing the rest from reference TRBV7-6 and TRBJ2-7, the complete variable domain is GAGVSQSPRYKVTKRGQDVALRCDPISGHVSLYWYRQALGQGPEFLTYFNYEAQQDKSGLPNDRFSAERPEGSISTLTIQRTEQRDSAMYRCASSSLGRIEQYFGPGTRLTVT.

This sequence joins TRBV20-1 and TRBJ1-2; TRBD1 agrees at 7 bases. The CDR3 covers 15 residues. Germline assignment: CDR1 DFQATT and CDR2 SNEGSKA (reference sequence). After removal of 0 bases from V and 5 bases from J, the junction contained 9 bases not matched to a gene. The CDR3 spells CSARDLGTDVYGYTF. CDR3 sequence (DNA): TGCAGTGCTAGAGATCTAGGGACAGACGTTTATGGCTACACCTTC.

This chain joins TRBV9 and TRBJ2-1, with D unclear. CDR3 length equals 14 residues. Germline loops: CDR1 SGDLS, CDR2 YYNGEE. V shed 3 bases and J shed 0 bases, with 7 bases lying between them. The CDR3 loop is CASSGPGSYNEQFF. Written as DNA, the CDR3 is TGTGCCAGCAGCGGGCCAGGCTCCTACAATGAGCAGTTCTTC.

V and J are TRBV28 and TRBJ2-7; D is ambiguous. The CDR3 consists of 15 residues. Germline CDR1 reads MDHEN; CDR2 reads SYDVKM. Deletions cut 3 bases from V and 0 bases from J, with 12 bases between. The CDR3 DNA follows: TGTGCCAGCAGTTTCGTACTCGTTAGCTCCTACGAGCAGTACTTC. Translation gives CASSFVLVSSYEQYF. Full variable domain (remainder filled in from reference TRBV28 and TRBJ2-7): DVKVTQSSRYLVKRTGEKVFLECVQDMDHENMFWYRQDPGLGLRLIYFSYDVKMKEKGDIPEGYSVSREKKERFSLILESASTNQTSMYLCASSFVLVSSYEQYFGPGTRLTVT.

The chain is built from TRBV20-1 and TRBJ2-1, with a possible D match to TRBD2 (5 bases). Trimming shortened V by 1 base and J by 1 base, and 17 bases separated the two germline ends. Germline values: CDR1 DFQATT, CDR2 SNEGSKA (reference sequence). The CDR3 length is 17 residues. The CDR3 reads CSARAERRSRSYNEQFF. CDR3 DNA sequence: TGCAGTGCTAGAGCGGAGCGGAGATCTAGGTCCTACAATGAGCAGTTCTTC.

V is TRBV6-5 and J is TRBJ1-2; 8 bases match TRBD1. CDR3 length equals 15 residues. V lost 6 bases and J lost 4; bases outside the gene matches: 10. From germline, CDR1 is MNHEY and CDR2 SVGAGI. Written as DNA, the CDR3 is TGTGCCAGCAGCATAGGGGACAGGAGCCTCTATGGCTACACCTTC. The encoded protein is CASSIGDRSLYGYTF.

The chain carries TRBV20-1 and TRBJ1-2; D is unresolved. The CDR3 is 11 amino acids. Germline V gene data show CDR1 as DFQATT and CDR2 as SNEGSKA (reference sequence). The CDR3 loop is CSSSRDDGYTF. The CDR3 coding sequence is TGCTCCTCCTCGAGGGATGATGGCTACACCTTC.